What follows are 8 T cell receptor beta chains derived from one specimen sequenced in a study of cytomegalovirus exposure and HLA in healthy donors. With 60 Vbeta and 13 Jbeta primers, the PCR was carried out. Measured with immunoSEQ multiplex PCR; TCRdb has only the in-frame clones, and not every one. The sample has 140,000 or so clones, around 65% seen once. Input material: PBMCs. These receptors were obtained from a woman aged 55-75 years in good health and CMV-seronegative.

The chain is built from TRBV5-1 and TRBJ2-3; D ambiguous. CDR1 is SGHRS and CDR2 is YFSETQ in the germline V gene. With 0 bases removed from V and 6 bases from J, the gap between germline ends came to 8 bases. The length of the CDR3 is 13 residues. The CDR3 loop reads CASSLARSDTQYF. CDR3 DNA sequence: TGCGCCAGCAGCTTGGCCAGGTCGGATACGCAGTATTTT.

DNA of the CDR3: TGTGCCAGCAGCTTTTCGGTCAGGGCTCTCTCTCATAGCAATCAGCCCCAGCATTTT. It specifies CASSFSVRALSHSNQPQHF. The chain links TRBV7-9 to TRBJ1-5; D is possibly TRBD1 (5 bases). Germline V CDR1 and CDR2: SEHNR, FQNEAQ (reference sequence). The CDR3 consists of 19 residues. Trimming removed 3 bases from V and 0 bases from J, with 21 bases in between.

The chain combines TRBV19 with TRBJ2-5; possible D gene TRBD1, 5 bases. V was cut by 4 bases and J by 2 bases, with 14 bases left in between. The CDR3 covers 15 residues. From germline, CDR1 is LNHDA and CDR2 SQIVND (reference sequence). CDR3 sequence: CASSTATAGQETQYF. In DNA, the CDR3 is TGTGCCAGTAGTACTGCGACTGCAGGGCAAGAGACCCAGTACTTC. The variable domain in full, with the rest retrieved from reference TRBV19 and TRBJ2-5, is DGGITQSPKYLFRKEGQNVTLSCEQNLNHDAMYWYRQDPGQGLRLIYYSQIVNDFQKGDIAEGYSVSREKKESFPLTVTSAQKNPTAFYLCASSTATAGQETQYFGPGTRLLVL.

On this clone: An end of the junction does not agree with germline; a read error may underlie this. This chain uses TRBV28 with TRBJ2-1; weak D call: TRBD2 (5 bases). In germline, CDR1 is MDHEN, CDR2 SYDVKM. This CDR3 spans 12 amino acids. CDR3 bases: TGTGCCAGCAGCCAACCAGTGGGCCCCGGGGTCTTC. Amino acids: CASSQPVGPGVF. Complete variable domain (other parts from reference TRBV28 and TRBJ2-1): DVKVTQSSRYLVKRTGEKVFLECVQDMDHENMFWYRQDPGLGLRLIYFSYDVKMKEKGDIPEGYSVSREKKERFSLILESASTNQTSMYLCASSQPVGPGVFGPGTRLTVL.

This chain joins TRBV5-1 and TRBJ2-5; 9 nucleotides match TRBD1. This CDR3 comprises 14 residues. Per germline, CDR1 SGHRS and CDR2 YFSETQ. J was trimmed by 5 bases and V by 4 bases; bases with no gene match: 6. The CDR3 reads CASSPGQGRETQYF. CDR3 nucleotides: TGCGCCAGCAGCCCAGGACAGGGGCGGGAGACCCAGTACTTC.

The chain combines TRBV5-5 with TRBJ1-1, with TRBD1 matching over 8 bases. CDR1 and CDR2 (germline): SGHKS, YYEKEE (reference sequence). The CDR3 extends over 15 amino acids. The J segment lost 1 base and the V segment lost 4 bases, leaving 6 bases of the junction unmatched. CDR3 nucleotide sequence: TGTGCCAGCAGCCGAAGACAGGGGCGGAACACTGAAGCTTTCTTT. The encoded protein is CASSRRQGRNTEAFF.

The chain is built from TRBV4-1 and TRBJ1-3; maybe TRBD1 (6 bases). Germline V gene lookup returns CDR1 MGHRA and CDR2 YSYEKL. The CDR3 consists of 18 residues. Between the trimmed V and J ends, which lost 3 bases and 0 bases, there was a span of 18 bases. CDR3 in DNA: TGCGCCAGCAGCCAGATCCGCCCCCGGGACACCTCTGGAAACACCATATATTTT. Translating gives CASSQIRPRDTSGNTIYF.

V gene TRBV7-6 combines with J gene TRBJ2-7, with TRBD2 identical over 13 bases. CDR3 length equals 16 residues. Losses at the gene ends were 5 bases for V and 6 bases for J; bases not matched to a gene: 10. Germline CDR1 SGHVS, CDR2 FNYEAQ. The CDR3 DNA sequence: TGTGCCAGCAGCCCAGTACTAGCGGGAGGGCCCACCGAGCAGTACTTC. Translated, it gives CASSPVLAGGPTEQYF.